The 14 T cell receptor beta chains given below trace back to one sample, sequenced in a study of shared clonotypes between healthy human individuals. Repertoires were generated with immunoSEQ multiplex PCR, while TCRdb's copy carries only in-frame clones and drops some. This table has around 720,000 clones, 60% to 75% appearing once. Sequencing input: memory CD4+ T cells sorted from blood. As to subset: CD45RA-negative fraction. All receptors come from a woman in her thirties in good health.

The chain couples TRBV29-1 to TRBJ2-2; D possibly uses TRBD1 or TRBD2 (5 bases each). V lost 7 bases to trimming and J lost 7 bases, with 16 bases between them. The CDR3 has 13 residues. Germline CDR1 reads SQVTM; CDR2 reads ANQGSEA. CDR3 residues: CSGRDRENGELFF. The CDR3 bases are TGCAGCGGACGGGACCGAGAGAACGGGGAGCTGTTTTTT.

The chain is built from TRBV10-3 and TRBJ2-7, with D possibly TRBD2 on 6 matching bases. The germline CDR1 and CDR2 sequences are ENHRY and SYGVKD. The CDR3 consists of 14 residues. The V gene lost 2 bases and the J gene lost 2 bases, with 10 bases spanning the gap. The CDR3 sequence is CAISEQAGTYEQYF. CDR3 DNA: TGTGCCATCAGTGAGCAGGCGGGAACCTACGAGCAGTACTTC.

The V call is TRBV20-1, the J call TRBJ2-7, with a tentative D call TRBD1 (5 bases). The CDR3 totals 11 residues. The germline V and J ends were trimmed by 6 bases and 2 bases, with 8 bases remaining between them. CDR1 and CDR2 from the germline V gene are DFQATT and SNEGSKA (reference sequence). The CDR3 DNA reads TGCAGTGCAGGGGTGGCCTACGAGCAGTACTTC. It codes for CSAGVAYEQYF.

This chain connects TRBV9 to TRBJ2-6; 8 positions agree with TRBD1. The CDR3 runs 19 residues. Germline values: CDR1 SGDLS, CDR2 YYNGEE. After removal of 0 bases from V and 1 base from J, the junction contained 9 bases not matched to a gene. CDR3 region: CASSVGARQGTSGANVLTF. Written as DNA, the CDR3 is TGTGCCAGCAGCGTAGGTGCGAGACAGGGGACGTCTGGGGCCAACGTCCTGACTTTC.

This clone was counted between two and nine times. J is TRBJ2-6 and V is TRBV27; no clear D gene. CDR3 length: 19 residues. Per germline, CDR1 MNHEY and CDR2 SMNVEV (reference sequence). Trimming stripped 0 bases from V and 0 bases from J, with 15 bases between. CDR3 residues: CASSLSFRARLSGANVLTF. CDR3 bases: TGTGCCAGCAGTTTATCGTTTAGGGCCCGACTCTCTGGGGCCAACGTCCTGACTTTC. Supplemented by reference TRBV27 and TRBJ2-6, the full variable domain reads EAQVTQNPRYLITVTGKKLTVTCSQNMNHEYMSWYRQDPGLGLRQIYYSMNVEVTDKGDVPEGYKVSRKEKRNFPLILESPSPNQTSLYFCASSLSFRARLSGANVLTFGAGSRLTVL.

The chain uses TRBV7-2 and TRBJ2-3; TRBD2 matches at 8 bases. CDR3 length equals 16 residues. Trimming at V came to 5 bases and at J to 2 bases, leaving 9 bases not matched to a gene. Germline lookup yields CDR1 SGHTA and CDR2 FQGNSA. The CDR3 loop reads CASSTGLAAATDTQYF. CDR3 coding DNA: TGTGCCAGCAGCACAGGACTAGCAGCCGCCACAGATACGCAGTATTTT. The whole variable domain, remainder taken from reference TRBV7-2 and TRBJ2-3, is GAGVSQSPSNKVTEKGKDVELRCDPISGHTALYWYRQSLGQGLEFLIYFQGNSAPDKSGLPSDRFSAERTGGSVSTLTIQRTQQEDSAVYLCASSTGLAAATDTQYFGPGTRLTVL.

The rearrangement joins TRBV6-6 to TRBJ2-7; D is ambiguous. Looked up from germline, CDR1 is MNHNY and CDR2 is SVGAGI (reference sequence). The CDR3 contains 13 residues. V was cut by 5 bases and J by 2 bases, with 10 bases left in between. CDR3 in amino acids: CASSLDTTYEQYF. DNA of the CDR3: TGTGCCAGCAGTCTCGACACGACCTACGAGCAGTACTTC.

The genes are TRBV4-1 and TRBJ2-3; TRBD1 matches 12 bases. Germline assignment: CDR1 MGHRA and CDR2 YSYEKL. Germline trimming cut 5 bases from V and 5 bases from J; bases unmatched to any gene: 8. The CDR3 has 16 amino acids. The CDR3 loop is CASSVGQGAREDTQYF. CDR3 sequence (DNA): TGCGCCAGCAGCGTGGGACAGGGGGCCCGTGAAGATACGCAGTATTTT.

The V gene is TRBV28, the J gene TRBJ2-6; 8 bases are a match to TRBD1. Germline loops: CDR1 MDHEN, CDR2 SYDVKM. After removal of 5 bases from V and 0 bases from J, the junction contained 15 bases not matched to a gene. CDR3 length: 20 amino acids. The CDR3 DNA reads TGTGCCAGCAGTCCAAGGACAGGGATAGGCCTGGCCTCTGGGGCCAACGTCCTGACTTTC. Translated, it gives CASSPRTGIGLASGANVLTF.

The V and J genes are TRBV6-4 and TRBJ2-7; 11 bases map to TRBD1. J lost 9 bases, V lost 7 bases, and 11 bases had no gene match. The CDR3 consists of 14 residues. Per the germline V gene, CDR1 is MRHNA and CDR2 is SNTAGT. The CDR3 DNA is TGTGCCAGCATTCGGACAGGGGGCGCTTATGGGCAGTACTTC. Amino acids: CASIRTGGAYGQYF.

J is TRBJ1-5 and V is TRBV6-1; a possible D gene is TRBD1 (5 bases). There are 19 residues in the CDR3. CDR1 and CDR2 from the germline V gene are MNHNS and SASEGT. V lost 2 bases and J lost 0, with 20 bases in between. CDR3 protein: CASSERSATRGYSNQPQHF. As DNA, the CDR3 is TGTGCCAGCAGTGAAAGGTCGGCCACAAGGGGATATAGCAATCAGCCCCAGCATTTT.

The rearrangement links TRBV10-3 to TRBJ1-4; D not resolved. Germline loops: CDR1 ENHRY, CDR2 SYGVKD. The CDR3 covers 17 residues. V was cut by 2 bases and J by 5 bases, with 18 bases left in between. The CDR3 region has the DNA TGTGCCATCAGTGAGGGGGTCGGTCAAAGAGGGAATGAAAAACTGTTTTTT. Translated, it gives CAISEGVGQRGNEKLFF.

This chain joins TRBV30 and TRBJ2-7; 9 positions agree with TRBD1. The CDR3 is made up of 13 amino acids. Looked up from germline, CDR1 is GTSNPN and CDR2 is SVGIG (reference sequence). After removal of 5 bases from V and 1 base from J, the junction contained 3 bases not matched to a gene. This CDR3 reads CAWADRGSYEQYF. The CDR3 DNA reads TGTGCCTGGGCGGACAGGGGATCCTACGAGCAGTACTTC.

This chain connects TRBV7-3 to TRBJ2-3; TRBD2 agrees at 15 bases. The germline CDR1 and CDR2 sequences are SGHTA and FQGTGA. The CDR3 runs 18 residues. Trimming at V came to 2 bases and at J to 8 bases, leaving 11 bases not matched to a gene. The CDR3 reads CASSLPGLAGGRGSTQYF. The CDR3 DNA reads as TGTGCCAGCAGCTTACCGGGACTAGCGGGAGGCCGAGGGTCTACGCAGTATTTT. The variable domain in full, completed from reference TRBV7-3 and TRBJ2-3, reads GAGVSQTPSNKVTEKGKYVELRCDPISGHTALYWYRQSLGQGPEFLIYFQGTGAADDSGLPNDRFFAVRPEGSVSTLKIQRTERGDSAVYLCASSLPGLAGGRGSTQYFGPGTRLTVL.